This T cell receptor (beta chain) is from a study of cytomegalovirus exposure and HLA in healthy donors. Study-wide context: The study's early data release held about 85 million unique TCRs from HLA-typed donors. Across 350 to 500 genotyped donors, just over 80% landed in the Caucasian-associated ancestry cluster.

Broader study findings: Three CMV-associated chains were confirmed in vitro to be specific for CMV antigens.

PCR employed 60 Vbeta and 13 Jbeta primers. The method was immunoSEQ multiplex PCR; TCRdb's version includes in-frame clones alone and lacks a portion of them. Of about 92,000 clones in the sample, about 67% are singletons; the top ten hold about a sixth. The V gene lost 1 base and the J gene lost 4 bases, with 16 bases spanning the gap. The CDR3 length is 16 residues. Germline CDR1 LGHNA, CDR2 YSLEER. A word on this clone: What it binds is not known.

The sample taken for sequencing was PBMCs. This TCR was sampled from a woman younger than 30 in good health and CMV-seropositive. The chain uses TRBV4-3 and TRBJ1-1; tentatively, D is TRBD1 (5 bases). The CDR3 reads CASSQGAQGRSTEAFF. CDR3 DNA: TGCGCCAGCAGCCAAGGGGCTCAGGGTCGGAGCACTGAAGCTTTCTTT.